What follows are 32 T cell receptor beta chains derived from one specimen sequenced in a study of radiotherapy plus CTLA-4 blockade in lung cancer. This table comes from immunoSEQ multiplex PCR, and its TCRdb copy is limited to in-frame clones, with some not included. The table lists 39,000 or so clones, about 73% of them singletons, with 7% to 9.5% in the top ten. Source: peripheral blood, taken from a patient treated with radiotherapy plus ipilimumab. All receptors come from a human donor with non-small cell lung cancer who had stable disease on radiotherapy plus ipilimumab.

The chain combines TRBV6-1 with TRBJ2-1; D is undetermined. In germline, CDR1 is MNHNS, CDR2 SASEGT. The CDR3 loop spans 10 amino acids. The V end was cut by 5 bases, the J end by 13 bases, with 9 bases between. In nucleotides, the CDR3 is TGTGCCAGCAGTAGACCGTATCAGTTCTTC. Protein: CASSRPYQFF.

The CDR3 DNA reads TGTGCCAGCAGCTTGGGCGGGGGACCAGATACGCAGTATTTT. Encoded protein: CASSLGGGPDTQYF. The rearrangement joins TRBV11-2 to TRBJ2-3; TRBD2 aligns across 7 bases. Germline CDR1 reads SGHAT; CDR2 reads FQNNGV. The CDR3 loop spans 14 amino acids. V dropped 3 bases and J dropped 4; count of bases not matched to a gene: 4.

This clone was counted between two and nine times. The V gene is TRBV18, the J gene TRBJ2-7; tentative D call: TRBD1 (6 bases). V lost 2 bases to trimming and J lost 4 bases, with 12 bases between them. Looked up from germline, CDR1 is KGHSH and CDR2 is LQKENI. CDR3 length: 14 amino acids. CDR3 sequence (DNA): TGTGCCAGCTCACCATCGAACAGGGTTTACGAGCAGTACTTC. Translating it yields CASSPSNRVYEQYF.

This clone has just a few counts. The chain joins TRBV4-3 to TRBJ1-1, with TRBD1 as a possible D gene (5 bases). CDR3 length equals 14 residues. V gave up 0 bases and J gave up 11 bases, with 16 bases separating them. Germline V lookup: CDR1 LGHNA, CDR2 YSLEER. The CDR3 reads CASSQDLQGPAAFF. Here the CDR3 DNA reads TGCGCCAGCAGCCAAGATCTGCAGGGCCCAGCGGCTTTCTTT.

The V gene is TRBV7-2, the J gene TRBJ1-1; D not certain. The germline CDR1 and CDR2 sequences are SGHTA and FQGNSA. The CDR3 length is 13 residues. V was clipped by 2 bases and J by 4 bases, with 8 bases between them. In nucleotides, the CDR3 is TGTGCCAGCAGCTTAATAATGGGCACTGAAGCTTTCTTT. It translates to CASSLIMGTEAFF.

The chain is built from TRBV7-3 and TRBJ2-3; 8 bases fit TRBD2. This CDR3 spans 16 amino acids. V was pared by 5 bases and J by 5 bases, with 12 bases of the junction left unmatched. From germline, CDR1 is SGHTA and CDR2 FQGTGA. Written as DNA, the CDR3 is TGTGCCAGCAGCCGGGACTACCGGGAGGGTGGAGATACGCAGTATTTT. The encoded protein is CASSRDYREGGDTQYF.

The V call is TRBV6-4, the J call TRBJ2-3; 7 nucleotides match TRBD2. Germline CDR1 reads MRHNA; CDR2 reads SNTAGT. Unmatched junction bases numbered 7, after V lost 0 bases and J lost 1 base. This CDR3 has 17 residues. The chain's CDR3 is CASSDSPGLAGTDTQYF. The DNA of the CDR3 is TGTGCCAGCAGTGACTCCCCAGGGCTAGCGGGCACAGATACGCAGTATTTT.

This chain uses TRBV5-4 with TRBJ1-1, with 8 bases identical to TRBD1. The ends lost 1 base at V and 11 bases at J; junction bases unmatched: 4. This CDR3 is 12 amino acids long. CDR1 and CDR2 from the germline V gene are SGHNT and YYREEE (reference sequence). In DNA, the CDR3 is TGTGCCAGCAGCTTGCAGGGGGCATGGGCTTTCTTT. Protein sequence: CASSLQGAWAFF.

A single count supports this clone. CDR3 nucleotides: TGTGCCAGCAGTTTATCAACGGGGGCTGGAAACACCATATATTTT. This encodes CASSLSTGAGNTIYF. The chain combines TRBV27 with TRBJ1-3; tentative D call: TRBD1 (5 bases). Germline lookup yields CDR1 MNHEY and CDR2 SMNVEV (reference sequence). V shed 0 bases and J shed 2 bases, with 8 bases lying between them. The CDR3 loop spans 15 amino acids.

This chain uses TRBV7-2 with TRBJ1-6, with 7 bases matching TRBD1. V gave up 9 bases and J gave up 6 bases; unmatched junction bases: 8. Germline CDR1 reads SGHTA; CDR2 reads FQGNSA. The CDR3 has 14 residues. DNA of the CDR3: TGTGCCAGTCACGCAGGGGGGGTTAATTCACCCCTCCACTTT. Residues: CASHAGGVNSPLHF.

The V and J genes are TRBV5-1 and TRBJ1-1; a weak D match, TRBD1 (5 bases). CDR1 SGHRS and CDR2 YFSETQ come from the germline V gene. The CDR3 is made up of 14 amino acids. Trimming shortened V by 3 bases and J by 0 bases, and 9 bases separated the two germline ends. The CDR3 DNA sequence: TGCGCCAGCAGCTCAATGACAGTGAACACTGAAGCTTTCTTT. This translates into CASSSMTVNTEAFF. Looking up the rest from reference TRBV5-1 and TRBJ1-1 gives the full variable domain: KAGVTQTPRYLIKTRGQQVTLSCSPISGHRSVSWYQQTPGQGLQFLFEYFSETQRNKGNFPGRFSGRQFSNSRSEMNVSTLELGDSALYLCASSSMTVNTEAFFGQGTRLTVV.

This rearrangement joins TRBV29-1 to TRBJ2-3, with D perhaps TRBD2 (7 bases). Deletions cut 4 bases from V and 3 bases from J, with 11 bases between. The CDR3 consists of 13 residues. CDR1 is SQVTM, CDR2 ANQGSEA, per germline. The CDR3 nucleotides read TGCAGCGTTGGGGAGGGGGGGACAGATACGCAGTATTTT. This sequence encodes CSVGEGGTDTQYF.

The chain combines TRBV21-1 with TRBJ2-5. TRBV21-1 is a documented pseudogene. There are 15 residues in the CDR3. The CDR3 coding sequence is TGTGCCAGCAGATACCACCTAAGGGTACGGGAGACCCAGTACTTC. Translated: CASRYHLRVRETQYF.

This clone was counted only a few times. The chain couples TRBV7-7 to TRBJ2-7, with D possibly TRBD2 on 5 matching bases. The germline V gene encodes CDR1 SSHAT and CDR2 FNYEAQ (reference sequence). This CDR3 has 16 amino acids. Trimming stripped 5 bases from V and 2 bases from J, with 19 bases between. In DNA, the CDR3 is TGTGCCAGCAGCCTGGGGAGAGGGCGGCCCCCCTACGAGCAGTACGTC. Amino acids: CASSLGRGRPPYEQYV.

The chain uses TRBV7-8 and TRBJ2-2; D remains ambiguous. The CDR3 spans 14 residues. Trimming removed 2 bases from V and 0 bases from J, with 4 bases in between. Germline V lookup: CDR1 SGHVS, CDR2 FQNEAQ. DNA of the CDR3: TGTGCCAGCAGCTTATCCACGAACACCGGGGAGCTGTTTTTT. It specifies CASSLSTNTGELFF.

V usage is TRBV14 and J usage is TRBJ2-3, with 8 nucleotides matching TRBD1. This CDR3 spans 15 amino acids. The V segment lost 6 bases and the J segment 2 bases; nucleotides outside the gene matches: 7. Germline V CDR1 and CDR2: SGHDN, FVKESK. CDR3 amino acids: CASRGLDRDTDTQYF. CDR3 bases: TGTGCCAGCAGGGGACTGGACAGGGACACAGATACGCAGTATTTT.

The gene calls are TRBV7-2 and TRBJ2-7, with D perhaps being TRBD1 or TRBD2 (6 bases each). CDR1 SGHTA and CDR2 FQGNSA come from the germline V gene. There are 14 residues in the CDR3. Deletions cut 3 bases from V and 7 bases from J, with 16 bases between. This CDR3 is CASSFGGTSWEQYF. CDR3 sequence (DNA): TGTGCCAGCAGCTTTGGCGGGACAAGCTGGGAGCAGTACTTC.

This clone turned up a few times. The chain carries TRBV6-6 and TRBJ1-5; possibly TRBD1 for D (6 bases). V was trimmed by 6 bases and J by 2 bases, leaving 11 bases between them. This CDR3 is built from 14 residues. Germline CDR1 and CDR2: MNHNY and SVGAGI (reference sequence). CDR3 nucleotides: TGTGCCAGCAGCCGGGGGGCTGGCAATCAGCCCCAGCATTTT. Translated, it gives CASSRGAGNQPQHF.

V usage is TRBV7-9 and J usage is TRBJ1-4, with D hard to call. This CDR3 is 17 amino acids long. The germline gives CDR1 SEHNR, CDR2 FQNEAQ (reference sequence). V was trimmed by 1 base and J by 7 bases, leaving 19 bases between them. CDR3 sequence reads: CASSLGDLGGLGEKLFF. The DNA for the CDR3 is TGTGCCAGCAGCTTAGGAGACCTAGGAGGGCTCGGTGAAAAACTGTTTTTT. Supplemented by reference TRBV7-9 and TRBJ1-4, the full variable domain reads DTGVSQNPRHKITKRGQNVTFRCDPISEHNRLYWYRQTLGQGPEFLTYFQNEAQLEKSRLLSDRFSAERPKGSFSTLEIQRTEQGDSAMYLCASSLGDLGGLGEKLFFGSGTQLSVL.

This clone was recorded once. The chain is built from TRBV27 and TRBJ1-2; D not resolved. Germline V gene lookup returns CDR1 MNHEY and CDR2 SMNVEV (reference sequence). This CDR3 comprises 11 residues. The V and J ends lost 10 bases and 4 bases respectively, with 10 bases between them. The CDR3 bases are TGTGCCACCTCGGACCTCTATGGCTACACCTTC. This translates into CATSDLYGYTF.

This clone was picked up a small number of times. This sequence joins TRBV27 and TRBJ2-3; unclear D gene. Trimming took off 2 bases at V and 2 bases at J, with 2 bases between the two ends. This CDR3 has 12 residues. Germline assignment: CDR1 MNHEY and CDR2 SMNVEV (reference sequence). CDR3 sequence: CASSLPTDTQYF. The CDR3 DNA reads TGTGCCAGCAGTTTACCCACAGATACGCAGTATTTT.

CDR3 DNA sequence: TGTGCCAGCAGCTTAGGGTTGGACACTGAAGCTTTCTTT. Encoded protein: CASSLGLDTEAFF. The chain recombines TRBV11-2 with TRBJ1-1; D is undetermined. CDR1 is SGHAT, CDR2 FQNNGV, per germline. This CDR3 region has 13 residues. V lost 1 base and J 3 bases, leaving 6 bases between the germline ends. Combining the CDR3 with reference TRBV11-2 and TRBJ1-1 gives the whole variable domain EAGVAQSPRYKIIEKRQSVAFWCNPISGHATLYWYQQILGQGPKLLIQFQNNGVVDDSQLPKDRFSAERLKGVDSTLKIQPAKLEDSAVYLCASSLGLDTEAFFGQGTRLTVV.

The rearrangement uses TRBV6-5 and TRBJ1-2, with 8 positions matching TRBD1. Germline V gene lookup returns CDR1 MNHEY and CDR2 SVGAGI. CDR3 length: 15 residues. Losses at the gene ends were 8 bases for V and 0 bases for J; bases not matched to a gene: 8. CDR3 in DNA: TGTGCCAGCCAGGGGGCAGACTTAGCTAACTATGGCTACACCTTC. Translation: CASQGADLANYGYTF.

This chain links TRBV10-3 with TRBJ1-1; possibly TRBD1 for D (6 bases). The CDR3 has 13 residues. V lost 4 bases and J lost 3, with 9 bases in between. Looked up from germline, CDR1 is ENHRY and CDR2 is SYGVKD. CDR3 coding DNA: TGTGCCATCAGTGGCCAGGGGTACACTGAAGCTTTCTTT. This gives the protein CAISGQGYTEAFF.

The chain is built from TRBV7-3 and TRBJ1-1; D is possibly TRBD1 (5 bases). The CDR3 spans 13 residues. The V end lost 1 base, the J end lost 7 bases, and 10 bases lay between the germline ends. The germline V gene has CDR1 SGHTA and CDR2 FQGTGA. For the CDR3, the DNA is TGTGCCAGCAGCTTAAAGGGGCAGGGTGAAGCTTTCTTT. This encodes CASSLKGQGEAFF.

The V call is TRBV18, the J call TRBJ1-1, with D uncertain. Trimming removed 2 bases from V and 2 bases from J, with 15 bases in between. The CDR3 runs to 16 residues. The germline CDR1 and CDR2 sequences are KGHSH and LQKENI. CDR3 sequence reads: CASSPIFDIVNTEAFF. CDR3 nucleotide sequence: TGTGCCAGCTCACCAATTTTCGATATTGTTAACACTGAAGCTTTCTTT.

The chain employs TRBV6-1 and TRBJ1-4, with D tentatively TRBD1 (5 bases). Germline assignment: CDR1 MNHNS and CDR2 SASEGT. V lost 5 bases, J lost 4 bases, and 11 bases lay in between. The CDR3 is 14 residues long. In DNA, the CDR3 is TGTGCCAGCAGTTGGGGGGATATTAATGAAAAACTGTTTTTT. Translation gives CASSWGDINEKLFF.

The chain links TRBV10-1 to TRBJ1-1, with D tentatively TRBD1 (6 bases). Germline CDR1 reads WNHNN; CDR2 reads SYGVQD (reference sequence). V was pared by 0 bases and J by 6 bases, with 8 bases between. The CDR3 is made up of 13 amino acids. The CDR3 region is CASSESGAPEAFF. CDR3 nucleotides: TGCGCCAGCAGTGAGTCGGGGGCACCTGAAGCTTTCTTT.

The V and J genes are TRBV19 and TRBJ1-2, with D unresolved. The V and J ends lost 7 bases and 5 bases respectively, with 11 bases between them. The germline V gene has CDR1 LNHDA and CDR2 SQIVND (reference sequence). CDR3 length: 12 amino acids. For the CDR3, the DNA is TGTGCCAGTACCATGGGTGGATATGGCTACACCTTC. Translation: CASTMGGYGYTF. The variable domain in full, completed from reference TRBV19 and TRBJ1-2, reads DGGITQSPKYLFRKEGQNVTLSCEQNLNHDAMYWYRQDPGQGLRLIYYSQIVNDFQKGDIAEGYSVSREKKESFPLTVTSAQKNPTAFYLCASTMGGYGYTFGSGTRLTVV.

This chain links TRBV6-1 with TRBJ1-5, with TRBD1 as a possible D gene (6 bases). This CDR3 spans 15 amino acids. Per the germline V gene, CDR1 is MNHNS and CDR2 is SASEGT. V lost 5 bases, J lost 2 bases, and 13 bases lay in between. In DNA form, the CDR3 reads TGTGCCAGCAGTCTTAAGGGGGAGGGCAATCAGCCCCAGCATTTT. Residues: CASSLKGEGNQPQHF.

A few counts support this clone. CDR3 loop: CASSGDSQETQYF. The CDR3 DNA follows: TGTGCCAGCAGCGGGGACAGTCAAGAGACCCAGTACTTC. J is TRBJ2-5 and V is TRBV13; 7 nucleotides match TRBD1. CDR3 size: 13 residues. V shed 5 bases, J shed 2 bases, and the junction held 2 bases outside the gene matches. The germline CDR1 and CDR2 sequences are PRHDT and FYEKMQ (reference sequence).

This sequence joins TRBV2 and TRBJ1-6, with D unclear. Germline loops: CDR1 SNHLY, CDR2 FYNNEI. With 4 bases removed from V and 7 bases from J, the gap between germline ends came to 5 bases. This CDR3 comprises 12 residues. CDR3 nucleotide sequence: TGTGCCAGCAGTGCACAGAATTCACCCCTCCACTTT. Its protein is CASSAQNSPLHF.